Included here is one T cell receptor (beta chain) sequence, with context. The data were obtained in a study of identical twins. The CDR3 is made up of 18 amino acids. Germline assignment: CDR1 SGHTA and CDR2 FQGNSA. Trimming took 0 bases from V and 0 from J, leaving 15 bases between them. TCRdb reprocessed the 5' RACE reads via MiXCR and lists one record per CDR3 protein. Of 450,000 to 500,000 distinct CDR3 sequences listed, 13% to 15% are singletons. The same sample was also used in a study of yellow fever vaccine responses in identical twins. That publication notes: The authors reported partly convergent, partly personalized vaccine responses in identical twins.

V gene TRBV7-2 combines with J gene TRBJ2-1; D unclear. What was sequenced was CD4+ T cells sorted from blood. This receptor was taken from a woman aged 18-29 years in good health. CDR3 region: CASSLALRQPSSYNEQFF. The CDR3 DNA follows: TGTGCCAGCAGCTTAGCGCTCAGACAACCCAGCTCCTACAATGAGCAGTTCTTC.